These 21 T cell receptor beta chains were sequenced from one sample in a study of T cells after yellow fever vaccination. Using its own MiXCR run on the 5' RACE reads, TCRdb lists one record per CDR3 protein. The table lists 250,000 to 300,000 distinct CDR3 sequences, approximately 12% of them singletons. The sequenced sample was CD4+ T cells sorted from PBMCs, obtained 45 days after the yellow fever booster vaccination. Receptors were obtained from a man aged 25 to 40 who received the YFV17D yellow fever vaccine.

The V call is TRBV7-9, the J call TRBJ1-2; 8 nucleotides line up with TRBD1. The CDR3 spans 14 residues. Germline V gene data show CDR1 as SEHNR and CDR2 as FQNEAQ (reference sequence). Trimming took 4 bases from V and 6 from J; bases not matched to a gene: 7. The CDR3 DNA is TGTGCCAGCAGCTCGACAGGGGCCCGCAATGGCTACACCTTC. It yields the protein CASSSTGARNGYTF.

This chain's CDR3 is CASSFSRDRNAQLFF. CDR3 bases: TGTGCCAGCAGCTTTTCACGGGACAGGAACGCCCAACTGTTTTTT. The chain combines TRBV7-2 with TRBJ1-4; 8 bases agree with TRBD1. V trimming: 3 bases; J trimming: 12 bases; junction bases outside the gene matches: 12. Looked up from germline, CDR1 is SGHTA and CDR2 is FQGNSA. The CDR3 consists of 15 residues.

This clonotype was detected ten times or more. V and J are TRBV12-3 or TRBV12-4 and TRBJ2-1, with TRBD2 matching over 9 bases. The CDR3 consists of 16 residues. With V trimmed by 8 bases and J by 2 bases, 10 bases remained unmatched. The CDR3 DNA reads as TGTGCCAGCCAACCGGGACTAGCTTTTACCTACAATGAGCAGTTCTTC. This sequence encodes CASQPGLAFTYNEQFF.

This chain uses TRBV2 with TRBJ2-7; possible D gene TRBD2, 6 bases. Deletions cut 11 bases from V and 2 bases from J, with 13 bases between. The CDR3 is made up of 12 amino acids. Germline V gene lookup returns CDR1 SNHLY and CDR2 FYNNEI. This chain's CDR3 is CARGENPYEQYF. DNA for the CDR3: TGTGCCCGCGGGGAGAACCCCTACGAGCAGTACTTC.

This clonotype was counted between two and nine times. This chain links TRBV5-1 with TRBJ2-1; D tentatively fits TRBD1 or TRBD2 (5 bases each). The length of the CDR3 is 12 residues. Per the germline V gene, CDR1 is SGHRS and CDR2 is YFSETQ. The V and J ends lost 5 bases and 10 bases respectively, with 13 bases between them. CDR3 amino acids: CASSETGTEQFF. The CDR3 DNA reads as TGCGCCAGCAGTGAGACCGGGACCGAGCAGTTCTTC.

This clonotype was counted a few times. This chain links TRBV5-1 with TRBJ2-5; D is perhaps TRBD2 (5 bases). Trimming took 0 bases from V and 9 from J, leaving 9 bases between them. Germline CDR1 is SGHRS and CDR2 is YFSETQ. CDR3 size: 12 residues. The CDR3 nucleotides are TGCGCCAGCAGCTTGGAACCGGAGGCCCAGTACTTC. This gives the protein CASSLEPEAQYF.

This clonotype turned up a few times. The J gene is TRBJ2-7, the V gene TRBV7-4, with TRBD1 matching 10 bases. Trimming at V came to 1 base and at J to 3 bases, leaving 21 bases not matched to a gene. Germline-derived CDR1 and CDR2 are SGHVT and SQSDAQ. The CDR3 is 21 residues long. The CDR3 DNA reads TGTGCCAGCAGCTTAGACCCCGGTGTTTTCGCCCGGGGACAGGGGAGCTACGAGCAGTACTTC. This translates into CASSLDPGVFARGQGSYEQYF.

The genes are TRBV12-3 or TRBV12-4 and TRBJ2-1; possible D gene TRBD2, 5 bases. The V and J ends lost 5 bases and 5 bases respectively, with 16 bases between them. CDR3 length equals 15 residues. The CDR3: CASSVPGLGNNEQFF. In DNA form, the CDR3 reads TGTGCCAGCAGTGTGCCCGGACTGGGGAACAATGAGCAGTTCTTC.

This clonotype was seen ten or more times. V is TRBV7-2 and J is TRBJ2-7, with 11 bases aligning to TRBD1. There are 15 residues in the CDR3. V was clipped by 5 bases and J by 4 bases; unmatched bases: 7. Germline V gives CDR1 SGHTA, CDR2 FQGNSA. The CDR3 DNA follows: TGTGCCAGCAGCGCAAGGGACAGGGGGGGATACGAGCAGTACTTC. It translates to CASSARDRGGYEQYF. The full variable domain, completed using reference TRBV7-2 and TRBJ2-7, is GAGVSQSPSNKVTEKGKDVELRCDPISGHTALYWYRQSLGQGLEFLIYFQGNSAPDKSGLPSDRFSAERTGGSVSTLTIQRTQQEDSAVYLCASSARDRGGYEQYFGPGTRLTVT.

V is TRBV7-9 and J is TRBJ2-1; a possible D gene is TRBD2 (6 bases). Germline assignment: CDR1 SEHNR and CDR2 FQNEAQ (reference sequence). Trimming stripped 5 bases from V and 5 bases from J, with 19 bases between. CDR3 length equals 16 residues. CDR3: CASSPFGGGKDNEQFF. The DNA of the CDR3 is TGTGCCAGCAGCCCCTTTGGGGGAGGCAAGGACAATGAGCAGTTCTTC.

This clonotype was observed a few times. V is TRBV5-5 and J is TRBJ2-3, with 7 nucleotides matching TRBD1. The CDR3 has 14 amino acids. Per the germline V gene, CDR1 is SGHKS and CDR2 is YYEKEE (reference sequence). Trimming took 4 bases from V and 4 from J; bases not matched to a gene: 6. CDR3 loop: CASSRQGQADTQYF. Here the CDR3 DNA reads TGTGCCAGCAGCAGACAGGGCCAGGCAGATACGCAGTATTTT. The variable domain in full, with the rest retrieved from reference TRBV5-5 and TRBJ2-3, is DAGVTQSPTHLIKTRGQQVTLRCSPISGHKSVSWYQQVLGQGPQFIFQYYEKEERGRGNFPDRFSARQFPNYSSELNVNALLLGDSALYLCASSRQGQADTQYFGPGTRLTVL.

This chain connects TRBV3-1 to TRBJ2-5, with D perhaps matching TRBD2 (5 bases). CDR3 length equals 15 residues. V lost 8 bases and J 4 bases, leaving 20 bases between the germline ends. Looked up from germline, CDR1 is LGHDT and CDR2 is YNNKEL (reference sequence). Written as DNA, the CDR3 is TGTGCCAGCTCCCGGGCCTCAGCGGCGGGAGAGACCCAGTACTTC. Protein sequence: CASSRASAAGETQYF.

The V call is TRBV7-2, the J call TRBJ2-3, with unresolved D. The length of the CDR3 is 15 residues. CDR1 and CDR2 (germline): SGHTA, FQGNSA. V shed 6 bases and J shed 4 bases, with 17 bases lying between them. DNA of the CDR3: TGTGCCAGCAGTCCCCAAAGCTTAGGCGCAGATACGCAGTATTTT. This sequence encodes CASSPQSLGADTQYF.

This chain uses TRBV12-3 or TRBV12-4 with TRBJ2-2; TRBD1 might be the D (5 bases). This CDR3 is built from 15 residues. Trimming pared 4 bases from V and 6 bases from J, leaving 15 bases between. CDR3 in amino acids: CASSSGRAAAGELFF. CDR3 DNA sequence: TGTGCCAGCAGTTCCGGCAGGGCGGCGGCCGGGGAGCTGTTTTTT.

This clonotype was seen a few times. This chain uses TRBV11-2 with TRBJ2-3; 7 bases align to TRBD2. The trim removed 5 bases at V and 5 bases at J, leaving 19 bases unmatched. Germline lookup yields CDR1 SGHAT and CDR2 FQNNGV. This CDR3 contains 18 residues. The CDR3 sequence: CASSPLKRSGNTGDTQYF. The DNA of the CDR3 is TGTGCCAGCAGCCCGCTTAAAAGGAGCGGGAATACGGGAGATACGCAGTATTTT.

This rearrangement joins TRBV9 to TRBJ2-7; D is possibly TRBD1 or TRBD2 (5 bases each). This CDR3 has 15 residues. V lost 0 bases, J lost 7 bases, and 17 bases lay in between. Germline assignment: CDR1 SGDLS and CDR2 YYNGEE. The CDR3 DNA sequence: TGTGCCAGCAGCGTAGGGGGTAGGAGAGGGGTTGAGCAGTACTTC. It translates to CASSVGGRRGVEQYF.

The CDR3 nucleotides are TGCGCCAGCAGCCAAGTGGCGGCGGGGGCCTACGAGCAGTACTTC. Translation: CASSQVAAGAYEQYF. V usage is TRBV4-3 and J usage is TRBJ2-7; 7 bases are shared with TRBD2. In germline, CDR1 is LGHNA, CDR2 YSLEER. V dropped 1 base and J dropped 2; count of bases not matched to a gene: 5. The CDR3 is made up of 15 amino acids.

The rearrangement joins TRBV14 to TRBJ2-7; TRBD2 matches 7 bases. The CDR3 loop spans 14 amino acids. The germline CDR1 and CDR2 sequences are SGHDN and FVKESK. Trimming at V came to 1 base and at J to 6 bases, leaving 6 bases not matched to a gene. CDR3 in DNA: TGTGCCAGCAGCCAAGGATTGCGGGGGACCGAGCAGTACTTC. Its protein product is CASSQGLRGTEQYF.

CDR3 bases: TGTGCCAGCAGCTTAGGAGCTCCAGGGAACATTCAGTACTTC. Translating it yields CASSLGAPGNIQYF. V gene TRBV11-3 combines with J gene TRBJ2-4; a weak D match, TRBD1 (5 bases). V lost 1 base and J 7 bases, leaving 11 bases between the germline ends. The CDR3 loop spans 14 amino acids. Germline CDR1 SGHNT, CDR2 YENEEA.

In its sample, this clonotype was seen a few times. The chain links TRBV18 to TRBJ1-1; D possibly corresponds to TRBD1 (6 bases). Germline-derived CDR1 and CDR2 are KGHSH and LQKENI. The V end lost 2 bases, the J end lost 3 bases, and 10 bases lay between the germline ends. The CDR3 consists of 14 residues. CDR3 DNA sequence: TGTGCCAGCTCACCAAACAGGGAGTACACTGAAGCTTTCTTT. Translating it yields CASSPNREYTEAFF.

This clonotype has ten or more counts. The chain combines TRBV20-1 with TRBJ2-1; D possibly corresponds to TRBD1 (5 bases). The CDR3 totals 12 residues. CDR1 is DFQATT and CDR2 is SNEGSKA in the germline V gene (reference sequence). Trimming shortened V by 3 bases and J by 9 bases, and 12 bases separated the two germline ends. The CDR3 reads CSASQGRFEQFF. The DNA of the CDR3 is TGCAGTGCTAGTCAGGGCCGCTTTGAGCAGTTCTTC.